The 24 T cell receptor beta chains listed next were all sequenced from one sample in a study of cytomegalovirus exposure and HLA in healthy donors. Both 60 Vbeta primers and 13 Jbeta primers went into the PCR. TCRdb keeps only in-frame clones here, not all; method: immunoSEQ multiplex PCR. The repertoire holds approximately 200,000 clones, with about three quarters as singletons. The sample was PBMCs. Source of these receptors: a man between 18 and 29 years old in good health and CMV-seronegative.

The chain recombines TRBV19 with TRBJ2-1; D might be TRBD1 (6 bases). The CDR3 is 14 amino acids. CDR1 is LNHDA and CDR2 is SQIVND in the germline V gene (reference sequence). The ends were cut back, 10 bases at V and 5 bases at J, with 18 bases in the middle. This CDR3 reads CATSRGQFDNEQFF. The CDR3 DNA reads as TGTGCCACCTCGCGCGGACAGTTCGACAATGAGCAGTTCTTC.

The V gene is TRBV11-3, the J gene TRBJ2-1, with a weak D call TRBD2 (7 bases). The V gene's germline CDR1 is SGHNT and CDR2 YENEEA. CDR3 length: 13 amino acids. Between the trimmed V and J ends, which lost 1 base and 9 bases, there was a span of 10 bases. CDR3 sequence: CASSLGGGGEQFF. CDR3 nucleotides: TGTGCCAGCAGCTTAGGGGGAGGGGGTGAGCAGTTCTTC.

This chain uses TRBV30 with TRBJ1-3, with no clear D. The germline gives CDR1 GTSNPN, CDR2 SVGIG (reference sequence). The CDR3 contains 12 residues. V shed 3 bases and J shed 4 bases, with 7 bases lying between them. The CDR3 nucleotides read TGTGCCTGGAGGGAGTCGGGAAACACCATATATTTT. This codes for CAWRESGNTIYF.

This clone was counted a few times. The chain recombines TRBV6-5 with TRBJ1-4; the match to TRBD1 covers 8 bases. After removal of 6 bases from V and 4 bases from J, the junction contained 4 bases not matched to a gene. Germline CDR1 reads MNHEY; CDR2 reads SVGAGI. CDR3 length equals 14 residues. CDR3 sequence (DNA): TGTGCCAGCAGGACAGGGGACGGTAATGAAAAACTGTTTTTT. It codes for CASRTGDGNEKLFF.

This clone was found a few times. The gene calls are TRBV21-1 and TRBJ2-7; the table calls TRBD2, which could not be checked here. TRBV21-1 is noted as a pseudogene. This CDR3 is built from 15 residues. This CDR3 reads CASSKARRFSYEQYF. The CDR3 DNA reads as TGTGCCAGCAGCAAAGCCCGGCGGTTTTCCTACGAGCAGTACTTC.

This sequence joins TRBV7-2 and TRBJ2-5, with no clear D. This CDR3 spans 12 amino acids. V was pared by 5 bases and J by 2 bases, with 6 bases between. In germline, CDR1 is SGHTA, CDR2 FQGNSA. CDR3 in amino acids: CASSLNQETQYF. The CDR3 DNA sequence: TGTGCCAGCAGCCTAAATCAAGAGACCCAGTACTTC.

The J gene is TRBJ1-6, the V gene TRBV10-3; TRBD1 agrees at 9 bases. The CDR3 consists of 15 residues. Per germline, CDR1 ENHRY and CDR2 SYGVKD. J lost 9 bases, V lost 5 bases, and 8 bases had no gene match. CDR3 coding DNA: TGTGCCATCAGTTCTGAGGGACAGGGCGGTTCACCCCTCCACTTT. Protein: CAISSEGQGGSPLHF.

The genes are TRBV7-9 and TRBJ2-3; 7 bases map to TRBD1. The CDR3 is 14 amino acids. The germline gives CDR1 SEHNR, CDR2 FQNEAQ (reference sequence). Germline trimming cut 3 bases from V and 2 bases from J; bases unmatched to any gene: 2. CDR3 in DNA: TGTGCCAGCAGCTTGGGACAGAACACAGATACGCAGTATTTT. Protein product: CASSLGQNTDTQYF.

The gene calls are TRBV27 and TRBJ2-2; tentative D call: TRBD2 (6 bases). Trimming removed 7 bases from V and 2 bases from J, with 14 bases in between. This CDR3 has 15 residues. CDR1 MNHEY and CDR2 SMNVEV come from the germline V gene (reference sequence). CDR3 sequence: CASTLGGPNTGELFF. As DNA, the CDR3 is TGTGCCAGCACCCTCGGGGGTCCTAACACCGGGGAGCTGTTTTTT.

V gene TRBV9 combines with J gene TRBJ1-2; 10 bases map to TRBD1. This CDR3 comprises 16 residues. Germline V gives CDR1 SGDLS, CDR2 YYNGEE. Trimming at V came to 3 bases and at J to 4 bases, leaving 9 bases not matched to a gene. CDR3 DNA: TGTGCCAGCAGCGCTTCGGGACAGGGGTTATTCTATGGCTACACCTTC. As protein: CASSASGQGLFYGYTF.

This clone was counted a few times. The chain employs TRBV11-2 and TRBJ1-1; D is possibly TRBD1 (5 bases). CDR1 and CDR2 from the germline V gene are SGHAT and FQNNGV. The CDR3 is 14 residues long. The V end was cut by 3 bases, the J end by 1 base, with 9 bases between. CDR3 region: CASSFGGGNTEAFF. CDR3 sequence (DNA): TGTGCCAGCAGCTTTGGGGGGGGGAACACTGAAGCTTTCTTT.

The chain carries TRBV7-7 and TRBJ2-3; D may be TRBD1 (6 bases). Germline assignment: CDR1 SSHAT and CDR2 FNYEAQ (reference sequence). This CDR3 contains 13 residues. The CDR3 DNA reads TGTGCTTCCGGTCAGGGGAGCACAGATACGCAGTATTTT. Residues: CASGQGSTDTQYF.

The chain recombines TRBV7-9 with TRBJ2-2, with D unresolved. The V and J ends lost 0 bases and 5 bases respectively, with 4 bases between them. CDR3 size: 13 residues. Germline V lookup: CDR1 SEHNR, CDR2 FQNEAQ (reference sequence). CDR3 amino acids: CASSLASTGELFF. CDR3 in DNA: TGTGCCAGCAGCTTAGCATCTACCGGGGAGCTGTTTTTT.

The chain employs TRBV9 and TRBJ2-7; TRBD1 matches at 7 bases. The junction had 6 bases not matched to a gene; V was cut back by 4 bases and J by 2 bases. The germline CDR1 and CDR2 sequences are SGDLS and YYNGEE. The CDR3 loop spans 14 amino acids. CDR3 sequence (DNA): TGTGCCAGCAGCTCGACAGGGACCGCCTACGAGCAGTACTTC. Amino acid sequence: CASSSTGTAYEQYF.

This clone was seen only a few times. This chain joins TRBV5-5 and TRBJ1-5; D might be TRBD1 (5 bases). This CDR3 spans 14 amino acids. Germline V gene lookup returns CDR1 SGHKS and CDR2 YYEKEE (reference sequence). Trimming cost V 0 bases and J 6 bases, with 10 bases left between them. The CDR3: CASSLEQGGQPQHF. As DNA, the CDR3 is TGTGCCAGCAGCTTGGAGCAGGGAGGTCAGCCCCAGCATTTT. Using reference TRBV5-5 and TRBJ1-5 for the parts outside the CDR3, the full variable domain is DAGVTQSPTHLIKTRGQQVTLRCSPISGHKSVSWYQQVLGQGPQFIFQYYEKEERGRGNFPDRFSARQFPNYSSELNVNALLLGDSALYLCASSLEQGGQPQHFGDGTRLSIL.

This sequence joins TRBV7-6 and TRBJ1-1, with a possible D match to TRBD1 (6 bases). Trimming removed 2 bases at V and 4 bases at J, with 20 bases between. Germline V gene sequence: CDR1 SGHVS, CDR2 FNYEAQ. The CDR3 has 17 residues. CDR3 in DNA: TGTGCCAGCAGCTTACCCAGCGATCCGACAGGTCGCACTGAAGCTTTCTTT. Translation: CASSLPSDPTGRTEAFF. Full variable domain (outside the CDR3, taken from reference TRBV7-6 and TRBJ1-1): GAGVSQSPRYKVTKRGQDVALRCDPISGHVSLYWYRQALGQGPEFLTYFNYEAQQDKSGLPNDRFSAERPEGSISTLTIQRTEQRDSAMYRCASSLPSDPTGRTEAFFGQGTRLTVV.

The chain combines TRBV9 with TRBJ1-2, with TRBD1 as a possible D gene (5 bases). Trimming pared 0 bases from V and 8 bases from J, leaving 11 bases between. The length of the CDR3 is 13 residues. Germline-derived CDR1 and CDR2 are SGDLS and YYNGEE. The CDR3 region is CASSVVEEGGYTF. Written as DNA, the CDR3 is TGTGCCAGCAGCGTAGTCGAGGAGGGGGGCTACACCTTC.

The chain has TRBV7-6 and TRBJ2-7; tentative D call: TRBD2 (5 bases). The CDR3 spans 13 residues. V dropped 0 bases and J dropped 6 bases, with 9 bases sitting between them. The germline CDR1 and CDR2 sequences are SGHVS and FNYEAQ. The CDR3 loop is CASSLARGPEQYF. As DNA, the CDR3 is TGTGCCAGCAGCTTAGCTCGCGGGCCCGAGCAGTACTTC.

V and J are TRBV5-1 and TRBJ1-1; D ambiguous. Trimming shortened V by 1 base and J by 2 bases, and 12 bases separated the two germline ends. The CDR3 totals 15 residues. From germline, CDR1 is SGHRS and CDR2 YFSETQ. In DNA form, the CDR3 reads TGCGCCAGCAGCTTGCTTCCCGGGAAAAACACTGAAGCTTTCTTT. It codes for CASSLLPGKNTEAFF. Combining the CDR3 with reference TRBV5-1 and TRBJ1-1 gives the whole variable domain KAGVTQTPRYLIKTRGQQVTLSCSPISGHRSVSWYQQTPGQGLQFLFEYFSETQRNKGNFPGRFSGRQFSNSRSEMNVSTLELGDSALYLCASSLLPGKNTEAFFGQGTRLTVV.

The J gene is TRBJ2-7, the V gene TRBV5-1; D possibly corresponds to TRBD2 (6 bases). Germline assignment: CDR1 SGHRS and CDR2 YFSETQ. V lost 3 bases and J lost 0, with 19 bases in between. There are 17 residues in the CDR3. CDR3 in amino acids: CASSSLPSVLSSYEQYF. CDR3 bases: TGCGCCAGCAGCTCCCTTCCTAGCGTTCTAAGCTCCTACGAGCAGTACTTC.

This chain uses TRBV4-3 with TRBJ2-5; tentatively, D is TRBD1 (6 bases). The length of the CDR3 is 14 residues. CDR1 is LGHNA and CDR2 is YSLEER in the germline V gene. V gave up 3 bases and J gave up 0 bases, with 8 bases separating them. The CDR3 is CASSQQGYQETQYF. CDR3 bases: TGCGCCAGCAGCCAGCAGGGGTACCAAGAGACCCAGTACTTC.

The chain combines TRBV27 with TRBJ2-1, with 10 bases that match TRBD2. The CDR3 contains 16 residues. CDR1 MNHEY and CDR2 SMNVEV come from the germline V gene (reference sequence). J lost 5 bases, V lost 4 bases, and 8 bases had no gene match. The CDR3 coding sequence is TGTGCCAGCAGTTCCCCCCAAGCGGGAGGGGACAATGAGCAGTTCTTC. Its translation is CASSSPQAGGDNEQFF.

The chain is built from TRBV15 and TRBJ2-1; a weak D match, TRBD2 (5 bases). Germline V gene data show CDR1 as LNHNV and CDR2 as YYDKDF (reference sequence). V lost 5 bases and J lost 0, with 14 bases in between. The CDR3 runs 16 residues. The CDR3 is CATSHGEWSSYNEQFF. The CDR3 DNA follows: TGTGCCACCAGCCACGGGGAATGGAGCTCCTACAATGAGCAGTTCTTC.

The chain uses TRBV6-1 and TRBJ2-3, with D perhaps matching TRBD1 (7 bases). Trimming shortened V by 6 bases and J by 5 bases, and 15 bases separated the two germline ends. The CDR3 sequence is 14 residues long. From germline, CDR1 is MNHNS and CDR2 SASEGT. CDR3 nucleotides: TGTGCCAGCAGACCAGGGGGAGGAGTAGATACGCAGTATTTT. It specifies CASRPGGGVDTQYF.